This TCR beta chain was documented in a study of metastatic and nonmetastatic thyroid tumors. In the study overall: Where malignant and benign thyroid patients were concerned, repertoires were compared across blood and tumor or nodule tissue. Study-level points and caveats: When malignant thyroid tumors were compared with benign nodules, TCR beta diversity was reportedly significantly higher in the malignant tumors. This held in both blood and tumor samples.

Each patient came to thyroid surgery without any prior treatment (of any kind). This CDR3 region has 13 residues. Germline assignment: CDR1 SGHKS and CDR2 YYEKEE (reference sequence). Trimming cost V 0 bases and J 7 bases, with 7 bases left between them. In the study's own analysis: Across clinicopathological groups, CDR3 differences served as the basis for building a distant-metastasis classifier for papillary thyroid cancer. TCRdb re-clonotyped the PCR reads via MiXCR. The V and J calls shown here were made by TCRdb, not taken from the authors' results. The data hold tens of thousands of clones, with 25% to 30% observed a single time. This clone was detected ten times or more. No antigen is known for it.

This rearrangement joins TRBV5-5 to TRBJ1-4, with D unresolved. The sequenced sample consisted of blood. This TCR was sampled from a female donor with papillary thyroid cancer or a benign thyroid nodule (not recorded which). Some clones in this sample may be carry-over from other donors' samples. The CDR3 here is CASSLVYGEKLFF. CDR3 DNA sequence: TGTGCCAGCAGCTTGGTGTACGGTGAAAAACTGTTTTTT.